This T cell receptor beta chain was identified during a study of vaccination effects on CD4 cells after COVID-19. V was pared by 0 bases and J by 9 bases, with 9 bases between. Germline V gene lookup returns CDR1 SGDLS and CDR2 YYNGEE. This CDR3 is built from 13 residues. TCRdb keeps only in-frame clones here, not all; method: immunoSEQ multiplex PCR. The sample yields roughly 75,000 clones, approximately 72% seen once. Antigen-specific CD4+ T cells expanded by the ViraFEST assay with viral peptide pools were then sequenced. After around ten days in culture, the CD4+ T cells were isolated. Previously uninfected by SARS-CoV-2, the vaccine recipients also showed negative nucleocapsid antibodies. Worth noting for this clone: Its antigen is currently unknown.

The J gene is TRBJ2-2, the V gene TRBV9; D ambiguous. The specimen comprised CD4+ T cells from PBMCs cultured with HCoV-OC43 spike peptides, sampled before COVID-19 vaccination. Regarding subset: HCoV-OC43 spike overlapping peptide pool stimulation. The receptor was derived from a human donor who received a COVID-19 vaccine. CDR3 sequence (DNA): TGTGCCAGCAGCGTAGAAACCCGCCGGGAGCTGTTTTTT. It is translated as CASSVETRRELFF.